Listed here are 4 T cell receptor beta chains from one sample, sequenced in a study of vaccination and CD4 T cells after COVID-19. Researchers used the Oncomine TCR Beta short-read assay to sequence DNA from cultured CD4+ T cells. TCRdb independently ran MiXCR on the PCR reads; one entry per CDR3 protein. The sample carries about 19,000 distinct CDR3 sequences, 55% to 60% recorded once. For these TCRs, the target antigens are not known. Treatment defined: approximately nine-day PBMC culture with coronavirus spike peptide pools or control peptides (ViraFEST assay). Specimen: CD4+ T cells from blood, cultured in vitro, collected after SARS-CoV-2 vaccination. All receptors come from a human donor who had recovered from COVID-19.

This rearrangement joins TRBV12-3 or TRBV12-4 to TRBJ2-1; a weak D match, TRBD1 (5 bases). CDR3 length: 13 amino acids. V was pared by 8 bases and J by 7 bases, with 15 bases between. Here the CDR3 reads CASEWGLRNEQFF. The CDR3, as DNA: TGTGCCAGCGAGTGGGGCCTGCGGAATGAGCAGTTCTTC.

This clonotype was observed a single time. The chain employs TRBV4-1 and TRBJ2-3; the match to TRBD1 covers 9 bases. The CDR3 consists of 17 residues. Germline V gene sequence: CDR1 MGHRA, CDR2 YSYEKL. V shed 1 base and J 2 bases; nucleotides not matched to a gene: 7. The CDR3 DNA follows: TGCGCCAGCAGCCAAGGTTCGTGGGACAGGGTCACAGATACGCAGTATTTT. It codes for CASSQGSWDRVTDTQYF.

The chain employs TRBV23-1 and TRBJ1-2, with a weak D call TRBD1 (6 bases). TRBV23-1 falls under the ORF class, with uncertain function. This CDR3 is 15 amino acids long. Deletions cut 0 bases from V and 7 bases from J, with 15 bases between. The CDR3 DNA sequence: TGCGCCAGCAGTCAATCCTGTTCCCAGGGGTTTGGCTACACCTTC. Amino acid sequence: CASSQSCSQGFGYTF.

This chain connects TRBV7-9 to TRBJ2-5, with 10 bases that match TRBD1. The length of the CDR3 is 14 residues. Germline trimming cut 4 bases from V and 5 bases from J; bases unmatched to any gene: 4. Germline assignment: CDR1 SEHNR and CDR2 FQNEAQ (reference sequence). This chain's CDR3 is CASSWDRGPETQYF. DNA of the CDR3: TGTGCCAGCAGCTGGGACAGGGGTCCTGAGACCCAGTACTTC.